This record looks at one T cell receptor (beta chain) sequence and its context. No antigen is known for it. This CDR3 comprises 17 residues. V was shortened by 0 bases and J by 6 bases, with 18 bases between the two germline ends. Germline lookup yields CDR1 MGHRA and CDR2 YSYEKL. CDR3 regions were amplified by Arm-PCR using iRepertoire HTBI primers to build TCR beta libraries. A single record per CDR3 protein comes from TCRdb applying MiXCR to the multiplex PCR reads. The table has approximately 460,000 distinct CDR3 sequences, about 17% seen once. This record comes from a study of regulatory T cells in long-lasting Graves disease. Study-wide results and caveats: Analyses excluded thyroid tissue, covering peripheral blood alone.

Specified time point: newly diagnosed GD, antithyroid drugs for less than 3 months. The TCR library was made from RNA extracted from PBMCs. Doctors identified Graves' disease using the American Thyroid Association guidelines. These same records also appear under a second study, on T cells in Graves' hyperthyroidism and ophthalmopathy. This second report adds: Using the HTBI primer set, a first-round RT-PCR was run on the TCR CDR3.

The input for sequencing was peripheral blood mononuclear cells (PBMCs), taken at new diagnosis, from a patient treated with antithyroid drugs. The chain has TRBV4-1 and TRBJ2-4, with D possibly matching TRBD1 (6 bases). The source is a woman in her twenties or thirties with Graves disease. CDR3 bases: TGCGCCAGCAGCCAAGATAGGGTTGGGGGACAACGAAACATTCAGTACTTC. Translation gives CASSQDRVGGQRNIQYF.